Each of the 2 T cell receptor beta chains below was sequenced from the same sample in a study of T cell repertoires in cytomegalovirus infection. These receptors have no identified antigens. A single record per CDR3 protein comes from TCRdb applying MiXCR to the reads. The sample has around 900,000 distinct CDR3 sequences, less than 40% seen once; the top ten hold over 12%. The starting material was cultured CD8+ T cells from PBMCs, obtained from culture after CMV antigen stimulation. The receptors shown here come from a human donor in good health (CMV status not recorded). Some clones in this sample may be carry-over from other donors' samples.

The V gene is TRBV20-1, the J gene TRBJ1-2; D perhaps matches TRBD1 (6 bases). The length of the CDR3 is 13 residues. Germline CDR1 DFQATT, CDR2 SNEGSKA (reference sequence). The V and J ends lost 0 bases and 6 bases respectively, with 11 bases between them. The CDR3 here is CSARDNRGDGYTF. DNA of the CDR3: TGCAGTGCTAGAGATAATAGGGGGGATGGCTACACCTTC.

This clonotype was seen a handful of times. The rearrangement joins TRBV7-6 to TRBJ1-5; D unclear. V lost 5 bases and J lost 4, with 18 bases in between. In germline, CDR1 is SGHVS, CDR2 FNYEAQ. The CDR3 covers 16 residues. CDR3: CASSPNPGRGNQPQHF. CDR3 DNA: TGTGCCAGCAGCCCAAACCCGGGCCGAGGAAATCAGCCCCAGCATTTT.